One sample yielded the 20 T cell receptor beta chains listed below, sequenced in a study of CD8 T cells in Susac syndrome. The authors reverse transcribed about 0.5 to 1 ug RNA with random hexamers. TCRdb passed the immunoSEQ multiplex PCR reads through MiXCR, listing each CDR3 protein once. The sample carries approximately 110,000 distinct CDR3 sequences, over 85% recorded once. What was sequenced was CD8+ T cells from PBMCs. These TCRs come from a human donor with multiple sclerosis.

This clonotype was seen a single time. The junction and the germline gene differ at one end; a read error may be behind it. The chain combines TRBV12-5 with TRBJ2-1; TRBD1 matches at 9 bases. The CDR3 is made up of 15 amino acids. The germline gives CDR1 LGHNT, CDR2 FRNRAP. In nucleotides, the CDR3 is TGTGCTAGTGGTCTCGGGACAGGGATTTATTTGGAGCGGTTCTTC. Encoded protein: CASGLGTGIYLERFF.

The genes are TRBV15 and TRBJ1-6, with D unclear. Germline V gene lookup returns CDR1 LNHNV and CDR2 YYDKDF (reference sequence). Trimming removed 2 bases at V and 0 bases at J, with 8 bases between. This CDR3 spans 16 amino acids. Written as DNA, the CDR3 is TGTGCCACCAGCAGACCTTGGAGCTCCTATAATTCACCCCTCCACTTT. It yields the protein CATSRPWSSYNSPLHF.

The V and J genes are TRBV20-1 and TRBJ2-7; TRBD1 matches 7 bases. V lost 6 bases to trimming and J lost 3 bases; unmatched junction nucleotides: 11. This CDR3 is built from 14 residues. CDR1 is DFQATT and CDR2 is SNEGSKA in the germline V gene (reference sequence). Written as DNA, the CDR3 is TGCAGTGCCAGTCGCCCGGGACAGCACTACGAGCAGTACTTC. Its translation is CSASRPGQHYEQYF.

This rearrangement joins TRBV24-1 to TRBJ2-1; 12 bases are a match to TRBD2. CDR3 size: 15 residues. Germline CDR1 is KGHDR and CDR2 is SFDVKD. J lost 5 bases, V lost 6 bases, and 4 bases had no gene match. The CDR3 DNA follows: TGTGCCACCAGTAGGACTAGCGGGGATCACAATGAGCAGTTCTTC. Residues: CATSRTSGDHNEQFF.

This clonotype occurred once. The CDR3 DNA sequence: TGTGCCAGCAGTCTAGGGTACAGGGGGGAAAATACGCAGTATTTT. This translates into CASSLGYRGENTQYF. V is TRBV7-2 and J is TRBJ2-3, with 8 nucleotides matching TRBD1. J gave up 7 bases and V 6 bases, and 12 bases lay outside the gene matches. The CDR3 loop spans 15 amino acids. Per germline, CDR1 SGHTA and CDR2 FQGNSA.

The genes are TRBV12-3 or TRBV12-4 and TRBJ1-2; D uncertain. This CDR3 region has 13 residues. The V gene lost 5 bases and the J gene lost 3 bases, with 10 bases spanning the gap. CDR3: CASSPFLDYGYTF. DNA for the CDR3: TGTGCCAGCAGTCCCTTCCTGGACTATGGCTACACCTTC.

The J gene is TRBJ2-4, the V gene TRBV7-9, with D possibly being TRBD1 or TRBD2 (6 bases each). CDR1 is SEHNR, CDR2 FQNEAQ, per germline (reference sequence). Trimming stripped 4 bases from V and 5 bases from J, with 18 bases between. The CDR3 length is 16 residues. CDR3 amino acids: CASSSGDPGQQNIQYF. As DNA, the CDR3 is TGTGCCAGCAGCTCGGGGGACCCAGGACAGCAAAACATTCAGTACTTC.

This clonotype was observed a few times. The chain is built from TRBV5-1 and TRBJ2-7; no clear D. From germline, CDR1 is SGHRS and CDR2 YFSETQ. Deletions cut 0 bases from V and 1 base from J, with 14 bases between. The CDR3 has 16 amino acids. CDR3 DNA sequence: TGCGCCAGCAGCTTGGATCAACAAGGAAGTTCCTACGAGCAGTACTTC. Its translation: CASSLDQQGSSYEQYF.

This clonotype was seen just once. The rearrangement links TRBV3-1 to TRBJ2-4, with TRBD2 matching 8 bases. CDR3 length: 18 residues. V dropped 0 bases and J dropped 0; count of bases not matched to a gene: 7. Germline assignment: CDR1 LGHDT and CDR2 YNNKEL (reference sequence). The CDR3 here is CASSQENKRGLAKNIQYF. DNA for the CDR3: TGTGCCAGCAGCCAAGAGAACAAGCGGGGGTTAGCCAAAAACATTCAGTACTTC.

The chain recombines TRBV4-1 with TRBJ2-3; 11 bases are a match to TRBD2. The trim removed 4 bases at V and 4 bases at J, leaving 10 bases unmatched. Germline-derived CDR1 and CDR2 are MGHRA and YSYEKL. The CDR3 runs to 17 residues. Here the CDR3 reads CASSPVTSGIKADTQYF. CDR3 bases: TGCGCCAGCAGCCCCGTGACTAGCGGGATAAAAGCAGATACGCAGTATTTT.

This clonotype was found once. V gene TRBV4-2 combines with J gene TRBJ2-7; unclear D gene. Germline V gene data show CDR1 as LGHNA and CDR2 as YNFKEQ. V lost 1 base to trimming and J lost 4 bases, with 8 bases between them. The CDR3 loop spans 13 amino acids. The CDR3 loop is CASSQGYGYEQYF. CDR3 nucleotide sequence: TGTGCCAGCAGCCAAGGATACGGGTACGAGCAGTACTTC.

The chain uses TRBV20-1 and TRBJ1-6, with unresolved D. Per the germline V gene, CDR1 is DFQATT and CDR2 is SNEGSKA (reference sequence). Trimming cost V 0 bases and J 8 bases, with 20 bases left between them. The CDR3 has 17 amino acids. The CDR3 bases are TGCAGTGCTAGAGATTTCTCATTAGGCTTTCTGGATTCACCCCTCCACTTT. Protein product: CSARDFSLGFLDSPLHF.

The V and J genes are TRBV13 and TRBJ1-1; the D is unclear. V lost 2 bases, J lost 8 bases, and 6 bases lay in between. Germline CDR1 is PRHDT and CDR2 is FYEKMQ (reference sequence). This CDR3 has 11 residues. As DNA, the CDR3 is TGTGCCAGCAGCTTAAGGAAAGAAGCTTTCTTT. Translating gives CASSLRKEAFF.

The chain employs TRBV7-9 and TRBJ2-1, with 13 positions matching TRBD2. The trim removed 5 bases at V and 4 bases at J, leaving 5 bases unmatched. The CDR3 loop spans 16 amino acids. Germline lookup yields CDR1 SEHNR and CDR2 FQNEAQ (reference sequence). In nucleotides, the CDR3 is TGTGCCAGCAGCAACCCACTAGCGGGAGGGTACAATGAGCAGTTCTTC. It specifies CASSNPLAGGYNEQFF.

V gene TRBV5-1 combines with J gene TRBJ2-7, with TRBD1 identical over 7 bases. The V segment lost 7 bases and the J segment 6 bases; nucleotides outside the gene matches: 10. Germline values: CDR1 SGHRS, CDR2 YFSETQ. The CDR3 covers 13 residues. In nucleotides, the CDR3 is TGCGCCAGCGCAGCGACAGGGTCGGGCGAGCAGTACGTC. Translating it yields CASAATGSGEQYV.

This chain uses TRBV6-5 with TRBJ2-3; D might be TRBD1 or TRBD2, each matching 5 bases. The germline CDR1 and CDR2 sequences are MNHEY and SVGAGI. The CDR3 sequence is 13 residues long. Trimming took off 10 bases at V and 1 base at J, with 12 bases between the two ends. The CDR3 loop reads CATGAPRTDTQYF. CDR3 DNA sequence: TGTGCCACCGGGGCCCCCCGCACAGATACGCAGTATTTT.

The chain employs TRBV7-2 and TRBJ1-6; 9 positions match TRBD1. The CDR3 contains 14 residues. Germline V CDR1 and CDR2: SGHTA, FQGNSA. V shed 4 bases and J 14 bases; nucleotides not matched to a gene: 9. The CDR3 nucleotides read TGTGCCAGCAGCTCCCCGGGACAGGGTTATACCCTCCACTTT. Amino acid sequence: CASSSPGQGYTLHF.

The genes are TRBV13 and TRBJ2-1, with 8 nucleotides matching TRBD1. The CDR3 is 14 residues long. Germline V lookup: CDR1 PRHDT, CDR2 FYEKMQ (reference sequence). The V segment lost 5 bases and the J segment 8 bases; nucleotides outside the gene matches: 8. The CDR3 nucleotides are TGTGCCAGCAGCCCTCACAGGGGGAGAGATGAGCAGTTCTTC. This gives the protein CASSPHRGRDEQFF.

This chain connects TRBV6-1 to TRBJ2-1, with 10 bases lining up with TRBD2. The CDR3 length is 16 residues. From germline, CDR1 is MNHNS and CDR2 SASEGT. V was pared by 5 bases and J by 7 bases, with 11 bases of the junction left unmatched. The CDR3 nucleotides read TGTGCCAGCAGTCGGTCGAAGCGGGGGGGCAGGAATGAGCAGTTCTTC. As protein: CASSRSKRGGRNEQFF.

The V gene is TRBV7-9, the J gene TRBJ1-1, with D uncertain. Germline CDR1 is SEHNR and CDR2 is FQNEAQ (reference sequence). The V and J ends lost 3 bases and 3 bases respectively, with 14 bases between them. The CDR3 loop spans 15 amino acids. This CDR3 reads CASSFGRPGYTEAFF. The CDR3 DNA reads TGTGCCAGCAGCTTTGGACGCCCGGGGTACACTGAAGCTTTCTTT.